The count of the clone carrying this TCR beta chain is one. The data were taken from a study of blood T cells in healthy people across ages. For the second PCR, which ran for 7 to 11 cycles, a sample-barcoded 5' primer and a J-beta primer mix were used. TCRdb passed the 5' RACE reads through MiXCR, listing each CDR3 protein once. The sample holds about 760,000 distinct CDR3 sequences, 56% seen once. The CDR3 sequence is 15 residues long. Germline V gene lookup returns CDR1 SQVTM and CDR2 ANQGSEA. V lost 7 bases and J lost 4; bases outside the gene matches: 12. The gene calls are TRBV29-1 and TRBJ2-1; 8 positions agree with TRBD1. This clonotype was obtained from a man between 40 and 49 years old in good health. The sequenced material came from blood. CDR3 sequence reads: CSGFTPGQDYNEQFF. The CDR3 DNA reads TGCAGCGGCTTTACGCCGGGACAGGATTACAATGAGCAGTTCTTC.